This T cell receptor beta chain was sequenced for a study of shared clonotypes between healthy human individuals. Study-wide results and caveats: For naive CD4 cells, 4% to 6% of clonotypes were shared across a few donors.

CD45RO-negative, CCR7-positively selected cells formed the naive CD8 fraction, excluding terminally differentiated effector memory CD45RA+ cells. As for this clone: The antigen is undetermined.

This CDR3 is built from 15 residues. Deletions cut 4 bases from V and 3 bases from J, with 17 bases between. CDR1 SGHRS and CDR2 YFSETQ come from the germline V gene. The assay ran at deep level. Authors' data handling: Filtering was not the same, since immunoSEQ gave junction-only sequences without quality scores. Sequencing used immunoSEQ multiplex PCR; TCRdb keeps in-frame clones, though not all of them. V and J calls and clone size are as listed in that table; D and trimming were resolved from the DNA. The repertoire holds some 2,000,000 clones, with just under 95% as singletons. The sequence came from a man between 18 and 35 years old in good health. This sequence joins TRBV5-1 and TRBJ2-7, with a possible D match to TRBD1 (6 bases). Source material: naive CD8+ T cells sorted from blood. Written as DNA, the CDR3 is TGCGCCAGCAGCCATACCGGGACACCTTTCTACGAGCAGTACTTC. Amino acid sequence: CASSHTGTPFYEQYF.